This T cell receptor beta chain emerged from a study of CD8 T cells in Susac syndrome. Germline CDR1 is SGDLS and CDR2 is YYNGEE. This CDR3 region has 15 residues. V was clipped by 4 bases and J by 1 base, with 14 bases between them. Random hexamers were used to reverse transcribe about 0.5 to 1 ug of RNA. TCRdb reanalysed the immunoSEQ multiplex PCR reads using MiXCR and keeps one entry per CDR3 protein. The repertoire holds 300,000 to 350,000 distinct CDR3 sequences, with 92% as singletons. In this sample, this clonotype turned up once. The chain employs TRBV9 and TRBJ2-5; D uncertain. The origin of this receptor is a human donor with multiple sclerosis. Sequenced sample: CD4+ T cells from PBMCs. The CDR3 DNA sequence: TGTGCCAGCAGCCCCGTGGATGAGGCCCAAGAGACCCAGTACTTC. As protein: CASSPVDEAQETQYF. The full variable domain, rest sourced from reference TRBV9 and TRBJ2-5, is DSGVTQTPKHLITATGQRVTLRCSPRSGDLSVYWYQQSLDQGLQFLIQYYNGEERAKGNILERFSAQQFPDLHSELNLSSLELGDSALYFCASSPVDEAQETQYFGPGTRLLVL.